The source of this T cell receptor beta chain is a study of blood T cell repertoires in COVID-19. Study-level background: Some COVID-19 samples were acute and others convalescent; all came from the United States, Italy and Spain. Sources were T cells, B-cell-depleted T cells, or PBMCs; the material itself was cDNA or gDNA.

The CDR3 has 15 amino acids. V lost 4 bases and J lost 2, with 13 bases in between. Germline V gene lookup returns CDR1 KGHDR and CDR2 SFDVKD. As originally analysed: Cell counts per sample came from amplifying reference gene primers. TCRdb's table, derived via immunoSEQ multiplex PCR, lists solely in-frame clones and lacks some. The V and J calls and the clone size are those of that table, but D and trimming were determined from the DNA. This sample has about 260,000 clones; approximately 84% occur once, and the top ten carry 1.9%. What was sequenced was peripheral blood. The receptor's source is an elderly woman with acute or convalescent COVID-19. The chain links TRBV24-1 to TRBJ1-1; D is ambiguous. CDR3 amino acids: CATSESTLDNTEAFF. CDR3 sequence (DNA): TGTGCCACCAGTGAATCGACACTAGATAACACTGAAGCTTTCTTT.